The clone carrying this TCR beta chain was picked up many times. Using its own MiXCR run on the 5' RACE reads, TCRdb lists one record per CDR3 protein. The repertoire has 200,000 to 250,000 distinct CDR3 sequences, about 10% of them found once; the top ten carry 5.5% to 8%. These data are taken from a study of CD8 T cells in ankylosing spondylitis. Between the trimmed V and J ends, which lost 5 bases and 2 bases, there was a span of 10 bases. This CDR3 has 13 amino acids. Germline V gene sequence: CDR1 SGHTA, CDR2 FQGNSA. The V gene is TRBV7-2, the J gene TRBJ2-7; unclear D gene. This TCR was sampled from a male donor with ankylosing spondylitis or in good health (not recorded which). Specimen: blood, either unsorted or a sorted T cell fraction (not recorded which). The CDR3 reads CASSPGPPYEQYF. The CDR3 nucleotides are TGTGCCAGCAGCCCCGGACCACCCTACGAGCAGTACTTC.